This T cell receptor (beta chain) stems from a study of TIL therapy for anti-PD-1-resistant metastatic lung cancer. The wider study: Progressing patients received lymphodepletion, expanded TIL infusion and IL-2. Most patients had lung adenocarcinoma; a few tumors were EGFR-mutant, two ALK-rearranged; half smoked currently or formerly.

Sequencing used immunoSEQ v3. This table comes from immunoSEQ multiplex PCR, and its TCRdb copy is limited to in-frame clones, with some not included. This sample carries 45,000 to 60,000 clones, 79% of them seen once, and the ten largest clones take about 5%. Indicated time point: pre-treatment sample, taken before nivolumab and TIL therapy. The CDR3 consists of 17 residues. Trimming at V came to 3 bases and at J to 7 bases, leaving 14 bases not matched to a gene. Germline values: CDR1 SGHDT, CDR2 YYEEEE. The input for sequencing was blood, taken at baseline. This clonotype was obtained from a woman aged 30 to 85 with non-small cell lung cancer. The chain has TRBV5-6 and TRBJ1-5; the match to TRBD1 covers 9 bases. In DNA form, the CDR3 reads TGTGCCAGCAGCTCAGACCGGGACAGGGTGGAGGGCCAGCCCCAGCATTTT. This sequence encodes CASSSDRDRVEGQPQHF.